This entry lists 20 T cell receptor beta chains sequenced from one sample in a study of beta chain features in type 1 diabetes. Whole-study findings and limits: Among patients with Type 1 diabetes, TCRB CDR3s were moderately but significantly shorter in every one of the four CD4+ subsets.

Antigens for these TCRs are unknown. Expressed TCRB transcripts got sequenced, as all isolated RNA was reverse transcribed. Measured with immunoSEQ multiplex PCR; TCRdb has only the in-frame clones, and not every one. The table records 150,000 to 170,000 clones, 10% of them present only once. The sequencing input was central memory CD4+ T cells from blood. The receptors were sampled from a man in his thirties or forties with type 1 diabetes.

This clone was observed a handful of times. The CDR3 region is CASSEVQGGEKLFF. As DNA, the CDR3 is TGTGCCAGCAGTGAAGTGCAGGGCGGTGAAAAACTGTTTTTT. The chain carries TRBV2 and TRBJ1-4; D may be TRBD1 (5 bases). This CDR3 has 14 amino acids. In germline, CDR1 is SNHLY, CDR2 FYNNEI. V shed 1 base and J shed 7 bases, with 10 bases lying between them.

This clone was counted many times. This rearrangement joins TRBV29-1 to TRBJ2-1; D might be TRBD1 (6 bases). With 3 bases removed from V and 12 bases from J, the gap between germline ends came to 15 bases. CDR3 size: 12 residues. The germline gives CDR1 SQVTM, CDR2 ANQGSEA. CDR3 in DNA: TGCAGCGTTGAGGACAGTCCAGATGGGCAGTTCTTC. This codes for CSVEDSPDGQFF.

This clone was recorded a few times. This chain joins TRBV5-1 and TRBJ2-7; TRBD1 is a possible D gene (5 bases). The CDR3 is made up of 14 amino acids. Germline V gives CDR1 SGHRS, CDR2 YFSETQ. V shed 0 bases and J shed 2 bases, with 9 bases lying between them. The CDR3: CASSLVRAPYEQYF. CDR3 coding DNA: TGCGCCAGCAGCTTGGTCAGGGCCCCCTACGAGCAGTACTTC.

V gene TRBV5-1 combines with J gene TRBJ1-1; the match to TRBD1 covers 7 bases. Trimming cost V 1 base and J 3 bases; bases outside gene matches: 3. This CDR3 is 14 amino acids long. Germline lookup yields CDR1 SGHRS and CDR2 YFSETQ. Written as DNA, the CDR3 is TGCGCCAGCAGCTTGTTAACAGGGGACACTGAAGCTTTCTTT. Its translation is CASSLLTGDTEAFF.

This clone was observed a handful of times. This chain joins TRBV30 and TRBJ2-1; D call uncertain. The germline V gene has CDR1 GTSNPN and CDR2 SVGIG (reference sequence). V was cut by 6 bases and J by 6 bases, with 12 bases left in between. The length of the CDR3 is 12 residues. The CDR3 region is CACLSWPNEQFF. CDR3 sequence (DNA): TGTGCCTGCCTTTCTTGGCCCAATGAGCAGTTCTTC.

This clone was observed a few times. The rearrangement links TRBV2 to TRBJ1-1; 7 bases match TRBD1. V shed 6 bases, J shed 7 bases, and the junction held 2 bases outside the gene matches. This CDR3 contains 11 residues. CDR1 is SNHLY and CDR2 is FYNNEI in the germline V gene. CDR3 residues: CASRGQVEAFF. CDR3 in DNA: TGTGCCAGCAGAGGACAGGTTGAAGCTTTCTTT.

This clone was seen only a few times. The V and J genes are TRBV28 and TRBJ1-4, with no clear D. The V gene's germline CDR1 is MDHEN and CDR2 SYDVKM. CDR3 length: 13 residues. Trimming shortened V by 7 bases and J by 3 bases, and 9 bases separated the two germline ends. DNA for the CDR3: TGTGCCAGCACCCGGTCGGCTAATGAAAAACTGTTTTTT. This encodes CASTRSANEKLFF.

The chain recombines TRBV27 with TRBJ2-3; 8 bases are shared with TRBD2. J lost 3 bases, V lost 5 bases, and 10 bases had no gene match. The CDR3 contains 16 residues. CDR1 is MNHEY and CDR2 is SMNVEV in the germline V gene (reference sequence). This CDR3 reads CASSTRGSGSTDTQYF. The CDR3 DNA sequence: TGTGCCAGCAGTACCCGGGGGAGCGGGAGTACAGATACGCAGTATTTT.

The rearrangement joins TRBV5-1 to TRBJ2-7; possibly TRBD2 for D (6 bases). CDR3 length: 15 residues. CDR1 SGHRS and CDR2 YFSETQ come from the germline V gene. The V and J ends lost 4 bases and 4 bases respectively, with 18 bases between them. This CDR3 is CASSLGTSSGYEQYF. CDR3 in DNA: TGCGCCAGCAGCCTGGGCACTAGCTCCGGGTACGAGCAGTACTTC.

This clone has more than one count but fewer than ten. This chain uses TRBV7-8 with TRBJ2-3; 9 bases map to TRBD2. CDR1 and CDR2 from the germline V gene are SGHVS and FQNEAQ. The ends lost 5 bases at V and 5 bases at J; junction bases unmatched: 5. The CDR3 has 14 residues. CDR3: CASSRGRARDTQYF. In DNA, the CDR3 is TGTGCCAGCAGCCGCGGGAGGGCCAGAGATACGCAGTATTTT.

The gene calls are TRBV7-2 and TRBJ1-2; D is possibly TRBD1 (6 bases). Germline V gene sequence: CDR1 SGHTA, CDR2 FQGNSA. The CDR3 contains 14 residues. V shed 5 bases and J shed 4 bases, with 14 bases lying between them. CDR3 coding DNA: TGTGCCAGCAGCCACGGGGGGGCACGCTATGGCTACACCTTC. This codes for CASSHGGARYGYTF.

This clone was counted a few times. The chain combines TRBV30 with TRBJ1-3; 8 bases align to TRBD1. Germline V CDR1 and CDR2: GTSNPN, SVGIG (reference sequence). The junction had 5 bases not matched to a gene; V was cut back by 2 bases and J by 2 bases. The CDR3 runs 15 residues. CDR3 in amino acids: CAWSLAGGAGNTIYF. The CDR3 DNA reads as TGTGCCTGGAGTTTAGCAGGGGGCGCTGGAAACACCATATATTTT.

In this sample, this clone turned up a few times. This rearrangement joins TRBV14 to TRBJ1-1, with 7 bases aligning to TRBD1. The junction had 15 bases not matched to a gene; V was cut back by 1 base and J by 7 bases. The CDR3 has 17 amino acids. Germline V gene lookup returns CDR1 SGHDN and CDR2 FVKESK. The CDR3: CASSQGALTGDLREAFF. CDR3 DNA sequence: TGTGCCAGCAGCCAAGGCGCCCTAACAGGGGACTTGCGTGAAGCTTTCTTT.

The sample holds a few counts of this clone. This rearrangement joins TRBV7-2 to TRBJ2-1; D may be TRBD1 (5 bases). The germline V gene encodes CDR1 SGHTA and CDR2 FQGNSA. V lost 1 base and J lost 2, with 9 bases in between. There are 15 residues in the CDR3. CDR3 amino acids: CASSLGRATYNEQFF. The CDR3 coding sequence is TGTGCCAGCAGCTTAGGCAGGGCGACCTACAATGAGCAGTTCTTC.

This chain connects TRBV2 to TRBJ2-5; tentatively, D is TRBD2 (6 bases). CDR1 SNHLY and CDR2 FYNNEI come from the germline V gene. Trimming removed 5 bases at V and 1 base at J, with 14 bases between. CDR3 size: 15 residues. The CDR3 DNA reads TGTGCCAGCAGTATCAATAGCGGCTTCCAAGAGACCCAGTACTTC. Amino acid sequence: CASSINSGFQETQYF.

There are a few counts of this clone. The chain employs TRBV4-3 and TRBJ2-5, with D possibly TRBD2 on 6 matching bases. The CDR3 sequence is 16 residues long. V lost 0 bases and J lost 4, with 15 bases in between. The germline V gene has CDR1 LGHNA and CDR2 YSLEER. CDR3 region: CASSQDFTGVGETQYF. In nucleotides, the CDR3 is TGCGCCAGCAGCCAAGATTTCACGGGAGTGGGAGAGACCCAGTACTTC.

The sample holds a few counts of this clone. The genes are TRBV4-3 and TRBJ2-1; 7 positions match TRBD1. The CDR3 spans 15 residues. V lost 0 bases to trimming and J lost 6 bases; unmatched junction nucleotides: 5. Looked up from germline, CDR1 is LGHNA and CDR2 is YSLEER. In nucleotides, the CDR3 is TGCGCCAGCAGCCAAGAAAAGCACAGGGGCAATGAGCAGTTCTTC. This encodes CASSQEKHRGNEQFF.

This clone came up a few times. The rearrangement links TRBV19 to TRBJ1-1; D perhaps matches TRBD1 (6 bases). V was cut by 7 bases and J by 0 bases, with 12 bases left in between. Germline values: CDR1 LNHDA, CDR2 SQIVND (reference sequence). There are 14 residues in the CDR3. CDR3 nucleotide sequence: TGTGCCAGTAATCAACAGGGCCTGAACACTGAAGCTTTCTTT. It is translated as CASNQQGLNTEAFF.

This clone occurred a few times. Here the CDR3 DNA reads TGTGCCAGCAGCTCTCAGCGGGGGGGGTTAGTTAACTACAATGAGCAGTTCTTC. The encoded protein is CASSSQRGGLVNYNEQFF. The V and J genes are TRBV7-2 and TRBJ2-1, with 10 positions matching TRBD2. Germline loops: CDR1 SGHTA, CDR2 FQGNSA. The length of the CDR3 is 18 residues. Germline trimming cut 4 bases from V and 3 bases from J; bases unmatched to any gene: 12. Combining the CDR3 with reference TRBV7-2 and TRBJ2-1 gives the whole variable domain GAGVSQSPSNKVTEKGKDVELRCDPISGHTALYWYRQSLGQGLEFLIYFQGNSAPDKSGLPSDRFSAERTGGSVSTLTIQRTQQEDSAVYLCASSSQRGGLVNYNEQFFGPGTRLTVL.

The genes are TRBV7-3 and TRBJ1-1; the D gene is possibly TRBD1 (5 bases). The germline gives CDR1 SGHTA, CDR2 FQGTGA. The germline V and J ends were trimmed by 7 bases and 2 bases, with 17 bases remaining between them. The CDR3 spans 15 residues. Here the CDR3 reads CASTLGRGSNTEAFF. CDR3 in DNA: TGTGCCAGCACCCTCGGACGGGGGAGTAACACTGAAGCTTTCTTT.